This T cell receptor beta chain appears in the sequencing data of a study of molecular identifiers for immune sequencing clone quantification. Study-wide findings and caveats: Under 1% of molecules in naive cells, but over 98% of effector molecules, belonged to clones above 20 RNA copies.

TCRdb re-called the PCR reads through MiXCR, storing one row per CDR3 protein. The sample contains under 9,500 distinct CDR3 sequences, 35% of which appear only once. Libraries used roughly 18,000 to 1,000,000 sorted naive CD8 T cells and 10%, 30% or 50% RNA input. Sorted naive CD8 T cells were those defined as CD8+CD4-CCR7+CD45RA+. By sample share, this clonotype is medium-sized. As yet, its antigen is unknown. Trimming at V came to 5 bases and at J to 2 bases, leaving 15 bases not matched to a gene. The CDR3 consists of 18 residues. The germline V gene has CDR1 MNHEY and CDR2 SVGAGI. Sequencing was performed on naive CD8+ T cells from blood, with Jurkat cell RNA spiked in. Subset indicated: FACS-sorted CD8+CD4-CCR7+CD45RA+ naive T cells. This TCR derives from a human donor in good health. Some libraries in this study had Jurkat cell RNA spiked in. This chain connects TRBV6-5 to TRBJ2-5, with 9 bases fitting TRBD1. CDR3 bases: TGTGCCAGCAGTCGTCCGGGACAGGGCTATTCGCGTCAAGAGACCCAGTACTTC. This gives the protein CASSRPGQGYSRQETQYF.